These T cell receptor beta chains were read from a single sample in a study of OX40 agonist ivuxolimab in advanced cancers. Clones were sequenced by immunoSEQ multiplex PCR, and TCRdb holds only the in-frame ones, with some missing. The sample includes some 75,000 clones, around 86% of them seen just once. The material was CD4+ or CD8+ T cells sorted from blood, obtained in a trial of the OX40 agonist ivuxolimab. Every receptor here comes from an adult with an advanced solid tumor such as melanoma, head and neck, liver or kidney cancer. Each CDR3 is given with its conserved first and last residue. A D gene is named only where the DNA matches it firmly. Clone size, where shown, is once, few, many, or a class for clones that have expanded.

TRBV7-9	few	-	14	TRBJ1-6	TGTGCCAGCAGCTTAGAAGGGGCCAATTCACCCCTCCACTTT	CASSLEGANSPLHF
TRBV11-1	-	TRBD1	16	TRBJ2-1	TGTGCCAGCAGCTTAACCGGGACAGGGGGAGCGGATGAGCAGTTCTTC	CASSLTGTGGADEQFF
TRBV5-6	-	-	13	TRBJ2-5	TGTGCCAGCAGCTCGGCGGGCTGGGGGAGCCAGTACTTC	CASSSAGWGSQYF
TRBV18	-	TRBD1	13	TRBJ1-2	TGTGCCAGCTCACCGGACAGGGACTATGGCTACACCTTC	CASSPDRDYGYTF
TRBV2	-	-	15	TRBJ2-5	TGTGCCAGCAGTGAAGGGGGGGGCCGGGTAGAGACCCAGTACTTC	CASSEGGGRVETQYF
TRBV7-2	-	-	12	TRBJ2-3	TGTGCCAGCAGCAGACACAGGGATACGCAGTATTTT	CASSRHRDTQYF
TRBV5-5	-	-	14	TRBJ1-2	TGTGCCAGCAGCCGGGACTCGAATAACTATGGCTACACCTTC	CASSRDSNNYGYTF
TRBV11-2	-	-	15	TRBJ2-3	TGTGCCAGCAGCCTAAGACAGCCTAGCACAGATACGCAGTATTTT	CASSLRQPSTDTQYF
TRBV14	-	-	12	TRBJ1-2	TGTGCCAGCAGCCAGGCTAACTATGGCTACACCTTC	CASSQANYGYTF
TRBV28	-	TRBD1	13	TRBJ1-2	TGTGCCAGCAGGACAGGGTCGGGCTATGGCTACACCTTC	CASRTGSGYGYTF
TRBV18	-	-	15	TRBJ2-7	TGTGCCAGCTCACCACCGTCCAGGGGTAACTACGAGCAGTACTTC	CASSPPSRGNYEQYF
TRBV14	few	-	12	TRBJ1-6	TGTGCCAGCAGCCAGTCCCGGGCACCCCTCCACTTT	CASSQSRAPLHF
TRBV5-1	once	-	14	TRBJ1-2	TGCGCCAGCAGCTTACGGGAGTCTAACTATGGCTACACCTTC	CASSLRESNYGYTF
TRBV9	-	TRBD1	15	TRBJ1-1	TGTGCCAGCAGACCGGGGGGCAGGGGGCACACTGAAGCTTTCTTT	CASRPGGRGHTEAFF
TRBV10-2	-	TRBD2	13	TRBJ2-1	TGCGCCAGCACTCGGGGGGAGGGGACGAGGCAGTTCTTC	CASTRGEGTRQFF
TRBV5-1	-	-	15	TRBJ2-5	TGCGCCAGCAGCTCCGGTCCGGGGGGCCAGGAGACCCAGTACTTC	CASSSGPGGQETQYF
TRBV7-2	-	-	12	TRBJ1-5	TGTGCCAGCAGCTTAGTTGGGCAGCCCCAGCATTTT	CASSLVGQPQHF
TRBV27	few	TRBD1	15	TRBJ1-1	TGTGCCAGCAGGGGCCAAGGACAGGGTGCAATTGAAGCTTTCTTT	CASRGQGQGAIEAFF
TRBV4-2	-	TRBD1	16	TRBJ1-6	TGTGCCAGCAGCCAAAGCAAGACAGGGGCGAATTCACCCCTCCACTTT	CASSQSKTGANSPLHF
TRBV4-1	-	TRBD1	15	TRBJ2-3	TGCGCCAGCAGCCAACCCGACAGGGCCGGAGATACGCAGTATTTT	CASSQPDRAGDTQYF
TRBV7-9	-	TRBD2	15	TRBJ2-5	TGTGCCAGCAGCTTGAGCGGGGGGGCTTATGAGACCCAGTACTTC	CASSLSGGAYETQYF
TRBV29-1	-	-	13	TRBJ2-4	TGCAGCGTTGACGCCCCCGGAGGAAACATTCAGTACTTC	CSVDAPGGNIQYF
TRBV6-5	once	TRBD1	14	TRBJ1-5	TGTGCCAGCAGTGAGGGACAGATCAATCAGCCCCAGCATTTT	CASSEGQINQPQHF
TRBV28	-	TRBD1	15	TRBJ2-1	TGTGCCAGCAGCGAACAGGGGGCCTCCTACAATGAGCAGTTCTTC	CASSEQGASYNEQFF
TRBV30	-	TRBD1	15	TRBJ1-4	TGTGCCTGGAGTGTTGGTGACAGGGCTAATGAAAAACTGTTTTTT	CAWSVGDRANEKLFF
TRBV30	-	-	11	TRBJ2-3	TGTGCCTGGAGTCACCCAGATACGCAGTATTTT	CAWSHPDTQYF
TRBV11-3	-	-	14	TRBJ2-5	TGTGCCAGCAGCTCACATAGAGGAGCAGAGACCCAGTACTTC	CASSSHRGAETQYF
TRBV19	-	TRBD2	14	TRBJ2-3	TGTGCCAGTACGGGGGGGAGGGCAGCAGATACGCAGTATTTT	CASTGGRAADTQYF
TRBV14	-	-	14	TRBJ1-1	TGTGCCAGCAGCCTCTCCCTGGGTGGGGGAACGGCTTTCTTT	CASSLSLGGGTAFF
TRBV5-1	few	-	15	TRBJ1-5	TGCGCCAGCAGCTTGGCGGGCAGCGGGAAGGAGCCCCAGCATTTT	CASSLAGSGKEPQHF
TRBV28	once	TRBD1	12	TRBJ1-1	TGTGCCAGCAGTTTAGGGGACAGAAAAGCTTTCTTT	CASSLGDRKAFF
TRBV29-1	few	TRBD1	11	TRBJ2-7	TGCAGCGTTCGACAGGGGGACGAGCAGTACTTC	CSVRQGDEQYF
TRBV2	-	TRBD1	15	TRBJ2-2	TGTGCCAGCAGTGAAGGCGTAGGGGGCATCGGGGAGCTGTTTTTT	CASSEGVGGIGELFF
TRBV6-5	-	-	13	TRBJ1-1	TGTGCCAGCACCAGAGACGGGGGCACTGAAGCTTTCTTT	CASTRDGGTEAFF
TRBV10-3	few	TRBD1	12	TRBJ1-2	TGTGCCATCAGTGAGTCGACAGGGCCTGACACCTTC	CAISESTGPDTF
TRBV5-6	-	TRBD2	14	TRBJ2-5	TGTGCCAGCAGCGCCCTAGCGGGGGGGAGGACCCAGTACTTC	CASSALAGGRTQYF
TRBV10-3	-	-	15	TRBJ2-7	TGTGCCATCAGTGAGACTAGTTTTAGCTCCTACGAGCAGTACTTC	CAISETSFSSYEQYF
TRBV5-4	-	-	13	TRBJ2-3	TGTGCCAGCAGCTTGGAGGCTATAGATACGCAGTATTTT	CASSLEAIDTQYF
TRBV18	-	TRBD1	15	TRBJ2-1	TGTGCCAGCTCACGAGGACAGGGGACCATCGATGAGCAGTTCTTC	CASSRGQGTIDEQFF
TRBV7-3	-	-	14	TRBJ2-2	TGTGCCAGCAGCTTAAGGCGTACCACCGGGGAGCTGTTTTTT	CASSLRRTTGELFF
TRBV7-9	-	-	13	TRBJ1-5	TGTGCCAGCAGTCCCGGGACATCCGGGCCCCAGCATTTT	CASSPGTSGPQHF
TRBV28	-	-	14	TRBJ1-5	TGTGCCAGCAGTTTGGCGGCAAATCGTCAGCCCCAGCATTTT	CASSLAANRQPQHF
TRBV9	-	-	18	TRBJ1-3	TGTGCCAGCAGCGTAGCTACGGGGGGGCGAGGAACTGGAAACACCATATATTTT	CASSVATGGRGTGNTIYF
TRBV27	-	-	12	TRBJ2-2	TGTGCCAGCAGTCCCAACTACGGACTGCTGTTTTTT	CASSPNYGLLFF
TRBV2	-	TRBD1	15	TRBJ2-1	TGTGCCAGCAGTGGAACAGGGGGCCAGTACAATGAGCAGTTCTTC	CASSGTGGQYNEQFF
TRBV7-9	-	-	17	TRBJ1-2	TGTGCCAGCAGCTTAAGTTCCCTAGGGACCGTCCTCTATGGCTACACCTTC	CASSLSSLGTVLYGYTF
TRBV6-1	-	-	16	TRBJ1-5	TGTGCCAGCAGTGAAGCGTGGAGGGCTAGCAATCAGCCCCAGCATTTT	CASSEAWRASNQPQHF
TRBV2	-	-	12	TRBJ2-2	TGTGCCAGCCAAGGGGACACCGGGGAGCTGTTTTTT	CASQGDTGELFF